This T cell receptor beta chain derives from a study of response to subunit inactivated influenza vaccine. Study-level findings and limits: Authors proposed each seasonal influenza vaccination draws in few new T cells.

TCRdb reprocessed the RT-PCR reads with MiXCR, giving one entry per CDR3 protein. The data hold hundreds of thousands of distinct CDR3 sequences, with 10% to 15% observed a single time. Details on this clonotype: Its antigen is not known.

The germline V gene encodes CDR1 MNHNS and CDR2 SASEGT. The CDR3 has 12 residues. The V gene lost 7 bases and the J gene lost 5 bases, with 11 bases spanning the gap. This clonotype originated in a man over 45 who received an inactivated influenza vaccine. The starting material was PBMCs from blood, obtained roughly 6 weeks after vaccination. This chain links TRBV6-1 with TRBJ1-2, with D uncertain. The CDR3 loop is CASNEGYYGYTF. The CDR3 nucleotides are TGTGCCAGCAACGAGGGCTATTATGGCTACACCTTC.